The next 4 T cell receptor beta chains were all read from a single sample in a study of T cell repertoires in cytomegalovirus infection. From the reads, TCRdb called clonotypes with MiXCR, one entry per CDR3 protein. The table records about 140,000 distinct CDR3 sequences, 5.5% to 8% of them present only once. The material sequenced was PBMCs. These receptors originate from a human donor in good health (CMV status not recorded). Some clones in this sample may be carry-over from other donors' samples.

This clonotype showed up many times. This chain uses TRBV12-3 or TRBV12-4 with TRBJ2-1, with TRBD2 matching 7 bases. V lost 7 bases to trimming and J lost 7 bases; unmatched junction nucleotides: 4. The CDR3 is 12 residues long. The CDR3 here is CASTSAGNEQFF. The CDR3 nucleotides are TGTGCCAGCACATCAGCGGGGAATGAGCAGTTCTTC.

At least ten counts were recorded for this clonotype. This chain links TRBV7-9 with TRBJ2-7; the D gene is possibly TRBD1 (6 bases). The germline gives CDR1 SEHNR, CDR2 FQNEAQ (reference sequence). This CDR3 is 13 amino acids long. Trimming shortened V by 3 bases and J by 2 bases, and 8 bases separated the two germline ends. CDR3 nucleotides: TGTGCCAGCAGCTTGGGACATACCTACGAGCAGTACTTC. This encodes CASSLGHTYEQYF.

The sample holds many counts of this clonotype. The V gene is TRBV20-1, the J gene TRBJ1-4; D might be TRBD1 (6 bases). The CDR3 totals 15 residues. Looked up from germline, CDR1 is DFQATT and CDR2 is SNEGSKA (reference sequence). The V end lost 5 bases, the J end lost 2 bases, and 15 bases lay between the germline ends. The CDR3: CSAPPQGSTNEKLFF. The CDR3 coding sequence is TGCAGTGCTCCACCACAGGGTAGCACTAATGAAAAACTGTTTTTT.

This clonotype was picked up many times. The chain carries TRBV28 and TRBJ2-7; D possibly corresponds to TRBD2 (6 bases). The CDR3 runs 11 residues. Per germline, CDR1 MDHEN and CDR2 SYDVKM. V lost 11 bases, J lost 1 base, and 9 bases lay in between. DNA of the CDR3: TGTGCCGGGGGGACGTCCTACGAGCAGTACTTC. Translation: CAGGTSYEQYF. Combining the CDR3 with reference TRBV28 and TRBJ2-7 gives the whole variable domain DVKVTQSSRYLVKRTGEKVFLECVQDMDHENMFWYRQDPGLGLRLIYFSYDVKMKEKGDIPEGYSVSREKKERFSLILESASTNQTSMYLCAGGTSYEQYFGPGTRLTVT.